Listed below are T cell receptor beta chains from one sample, sequenced in a study of T cells in pancreatic ductal adenocarcinoma. Clones were sequenced by immunoSEQ multiplex PCR, and TCRdb holds only the in-frame ones, with some missing. The repertoire consists of 97,000 or so clones, with 90% to 95% occurring once and the leading ten covering roughly 3.1%. Material for sequencing was PBMCs. Receptor source: a human donor with pancreatic ductal adenocarcinoma. Both conserved end residues are part of each CDR3. The D gene is left open where the match is weak. Clone size is given for some rows only: seen once, a few or many times, or a class if the clone is expanded.

TRBD1 | TRBJ2-7 | NA | TRBV10-2 | TGCGCCAGCAGTGACACCGGGACAGGGGTGCATGAGCAGTACTTC | CASSDTGTGVHEQYF
NA | TRBJ1-5 | NA | TRBV2 | TGTGCCAGCACCCAAAGGTCAGTCGAGGAGCCCCAGCATTTT | CASTQRSVEEPQHF
NA | TRBJ2-6 | NA | TRBV9 | TGTGCCAGCAGCGTCACAGGGTCCGGGGCCAACGTCCTGACTTTC | CASSVTGSGANVLTF
TRBD2 | TRBJ2-3 | NA | TRBV5-1 | TGCGCCAGCAGCTGGACGGGAGGCGGCACAGATACGCAGTATTTT | CASSWTGGGTDTQYF
TRBD2 | TRBJ2-1 | NA | TRBV2 | TGTGCCAGCAGGGAGCGGGAAACCTCCTACAATGAGCAGTTCTTC | CASRERETSYNEQFF
TRBD1 | TRBJ2-5 | NA | TRBV7-2 | TGTGCCAGCAGCTTTGGGACAGGGGAGGAGACCCAGTACTTC | CASSFGTGEETQYF
TRBD2 | TRBJ2-3 | once | TRBV30 | TGTGCCTGGAGTGCACTAGCGGCTTACACAGATACGCAGTATTTT | CAWSALAAYTDTQYF
TRBD1 | TRBJ2-7 | NA | TRBV30 | TGTGCCTGGGAGACAGGGCAGGCTGGGGAGCAGTACTTC | CAWETGQAGEQYF
NA | TRBJ2-3 | NA | TRBV19 | TGTGCCAGTAGTCCCAATGACGGGAGAGACGACACGCAGTATTTT | CASSPNDGRDDTQYF
NA | TRBJ2-7 | NA | TRBV14 | TGTGCCAGCAGCCAAGATCTCGGTGCTAGGAACGAGCAGTACTTC | CASSQDLGARNEQYF
TRBD1 | TRBJ2-5 | NA | TRBV5-1 | TGCGCCAGCAGCTCGGGACAGAAAGAGACCCAGTACTTC | CASSSGQKETQYF
NA | TRBJ2-5 | NA | TRBV7-2 | TGTGCCAGCAGCCCCCAAACTGCAGGGATAGAGACCCAGTACTTC | CASSPQTAGIETQYF
NA | TRBJ2-3 | NA | TRBV27 | TGTGCCAGCAAATTTACCTCGGGGGATACGCAGTATTTT | CASKFTSGDTQYF
NA | TRBJ2-1 | NA | TRBV10-3 | TGTGCCATCAATGAGGGCCCCTACAATGAGCAGTTCTTC | CAINEGPYNEQFF
TRBD2 | TRBJ2-7 | NA | TRBV28 | TGTGCCAGCAGTTTATATGGAACTAGCGGGAGGGTCGAGCAGTACTTC | CASSLYGTSGRVEQYF
NA | TRBJ1-1 | NA | TRBV5-1 | TGCGCCAGCAGCTTGGTCCGAAATAGCATGAACACTGAAGCTTTCTTT | CASSLVRNSMNTEAFF
NA | TRBJ2-3 | NA | TRBV18 | TGTGCCAGCTCACCGGCGGGAATTACAGATACGCAGTATTTT | CASSPAGITDTQYF
NA | TRBJ2-7 | NA | TRBV29-1 | TGCAGCGTTGAAGTAGCGGACTCCTACGAGCAGTACTTC | CSVEVADSYEQYF
NA | TRBJ2-5 | NA | TRBV29-1 | TGCAGCGTTCGAGGCCCGGACAAGACCCAGTACTTC | CSVRGPDKTQYF
TRBD1 | TRBJ2-7 | NA | TRBV6-5 | TGTGCCAGCAAAGTATTGGGGGACAGATCCTACGAGCAGTACTTC | CASKVLGDRSYEQYF
TRBD2 | TRBJ2-1 | NA | TRBV28 | TGTGCCAGCAGTCCATCCGGGACTAGCCTTTACAATGAGCAGTTCTTC | CASSPSGTSLYNEQFF
NA | TRBJ1-5 | NA | TRBV6-6 | TGTGCCAGCAGGAAAGACTTTAATCAGCCCCAGCATTTT | CASRKDFNQPQHF
TRBD1 | TRBJ1-1 | NA | TRBV28 | TGTGCCAGCAGTCCCGGGACAGGGAACACTGAAGCTTTCTTT | CASSPGTGNTEAFF
NA | TRBJ2-2 | NA | TRBV15 | TGTGCCACCAGCGTCGCGCTTGCCGCGAACACCGGGGAGCTGTTTTTT | CATSVALAANTGELFF
NA | TRBJ1-3 | once | TRBV4-3 | TGCGCCAGCAGCCAAGATCGAGACATCAACACCATATATTTT | CASSQDRDINTIYF
TRBD2 | TRBJ2-3 | NA | TRBV10-2 | TGCGCCAGCAGTGTCACTAGCGGGAGGTCGGCAGATACGCAGTATTTT | CASSVTSGRSADTQYF
TRBD1 | TRBJ2-7 | NA | TRBV7-3 | TGTGCCAGCAGCACGTCGACAGGGAACGAGCAGTACTTC | CASSTSTGNEQYF
TRBD2 | TRBJ2-5 | NA | TRBV12-5 | TGTGCTAGTGGCCCAGGGACTAGCGGACCCCAAGAGACCCAGTACTTC | CASGPGTSGPQETQYF
TRBD1 | TRBJ1-2 | NA | TRBV30 | TGTGCCTGCCGGCGACAGGGGGGTGACTATGGCTACACCTTC | CACRRQGGDYGYTF
NA | TRBJ2-7 | NA | TRBV30 | TGTGCCTGGACCCCGAGGGTGAGATACGAGCAGTACTTC | CAWTPRVRYEQYF
NA | TRBJ1-2 | NA | TRBV6-5 | TGTGCCAGCAGTTACTCGCTCTGGGGGGGTGTAAATGGCTACACCTTC | CASSYSLWGGVNGYTF
NA | TRBJ2-1 | NA | TRBV5-1 | TGCGCCAGCAGCTTGCTGGGACTTTCCTACAATGAGCAGTTCTTC | CASSLLGLSYNEQFF
NA | TRBJ2-3 | NA | TRBV11-2 | TGTGCCAGCATAGCCAGCCGCGGCACAGATACGCAGTATTTT | CASIASRGTDTQYF
NA | TRBJ1-2 | NA | TRBV6-6 | TGTGCCAGCAGTTACGACAGCCCGGGCTATGGCTACACCTTC | CASSYDSPGYGYTF
NA | TRBJ1-2 | NA | TRBV4-2 | TGTGCCAGCAGCCAAGAGGCAGGCCAATTGTATGGCTACACCTTC | CASSQEAGQLYGYTF
TRBD2 | TRBJ2-3 | NA | TRBV9 | TGTGCCAGCAGCGCACAGAACGGACTAGTGTGGGATACGCAGTATTTT | CASSAQNGLVWDTQYF
NA | TRBJ2-3 | NA | TRBV7-3 | TGTGCCAGCAGCTTCGGCGGGATGACAGATACGCAGTATTTT | CASSFGGMTDTQYF
NA | TRBJ1-1 | NA | TRBV5-4 | TGTGCCAGCAGCTTGGAGGAGGTGAACACTGAAGCTTTCTTT | CASSLEEVNTEAFF
TRBD2 | TRBJ2-1 | NA | TRBV6-1 | TGTGCCAGCAGTGCCGAACTAGCGGGAGGGTTGTTCTTC | CASSAELAGGLFF
TRBD1 | TRBJ2-1 | NA | TRBV10-3 | TGTGCCATCAGGGGGACAGGGGGCTTAAATGAGCAGTTCTTC | CAIRGTGGLNEQFF
NA | TRBJ1-1 | NA | TRBV7-9 | TGTGCCAGCAGCCCGCGGACTGGAGCTTTCTTT | CASSPRTGAFF
NA | TRBJ2-3 | NA | TRBV30 | TGTGCCTGGAGCCTCACAGATACGCAGTATTTT | CAWSLTDTQYF
NA | TRBJ1-3 | few | TRBV20-1 | TGCAGTGGAGGGACTGGAAACACCATATATTTT | CSGGTGNTIYF
TRBD1 | TRBJ2-3 | NA | TRBV5-4 | TGTGCCAGCAGCCAGAGGGGGCCAGATACGCAGTATTTT | CASSQRGPDTQYF
NA | TRBJ2-2 | NA | TRBV7-3 | TGTGCCAGCAGCCTCAGGGGCACCGGGGAGCTGTTTTTT | CASSLRGTGELFF
NA | TRBJ2-5 | NA | TRBV6-6 | TGTGCCAGCAGGTTAGAAGAGACCCAGTACTTC | CASRLEETQYF
NA | TRBJ1-3 | NA | TRBV29-1 | TGCAGCGTTTTGCCTATTGATTCTGGAAACACCATATATTTT | CSVLPIDSGNTIYF
TRBD1 | TRBJ2-7 | NA | TRBV27 | TGTGCCAGCAGCTCCTATAACCTTCAGGGGGCCGCCTACGAGCAGTACTTC | CASSSYNLQGAAYEQYF
NA | TRBJ1-4 | NA | TRBV20-1 | TGCAGTGCTTACAGGAATGAAAAACTGTTTTTT | CSAYRNEKLFF
TRBD1 | TRBJ1-2 | NA | TRBV11-2 | TGTGCCAGCAGCTTCCGTGACAGGGGGCTAAGAGGCTACACCTTC | CASSFRDRGLRGYTF
NA | TRBJ2-1 | NA | TRBV11-1 | TGTGCCAGCAACGATGGAGCGGCAGATGAGCAGTTCTTC | CASNDGAADEQFF
NA | TRBJ2-2 | NA | TRBV30 | TGTGCCTGGAAACCGGCGGGCCTCACCGGGGAGCTGTTTTTT | CAWKPAGLTGELFF
NA | TRBJ2-7 | NA | TRBV2 | TGTGCCAGCAGTGTCCCGGGGGTACACTACGAGCAGTACTTC | CASSVPGVHYEQYF
NA | TRBJ2-3 | NA | TRBV10-3 | TGTGCCATCAGTGAGGCCGGGAGCGGACGGTATTTT | CAISEAGSGRYF
NA | TRBJ2-1 | NA | TRBV7-2 | TGTGCCAGCAGCACGCTCGATAGCAATGAGCAGTTCTTC | CASSTLDSNEQFF
NA | TRBJ2-5 | NA | TRBV7-8 | TGTGCCAGCAGCTTAGAAATGGGAGTAGAGACCCAGTACTTC | CASSLEMGVETQYF
TRBD1 | TRBJ2-5 | NA | TRBV30 | TGTGCCTGGGAACAGGGGGAGACCCAGTACTTC | CAWEQGETQYF
TRBD1 | TRBJ2-3 | NA | TRBV19 | TGTGCCAGTAGTCAAGACAGGGCCCAAGATACGCAGTATTTT | CASSQDRAQDTQYF
TRBD1 | TRBJ1-5 | NA | TRBV2 | TGTGCCAGCAGTGGACTACGTAAACAGGGGGTTAATAGCAATCAGCCCCAGCATTTT | CASSGLRKQGVNSNQPQHF